The T cell receptor beta chain described here comes from a study of shared clonotypes between healthy human individuals. Several immunoSEQ 96-well plates shared each subset's DNA, each plate a replicate. Sorted-subset replicate PCR reactions were performed with around 210 ng DNA, corresponding to roughly 30,000 T cell genomes. Assay: immunoSEQ multiplex PCR; the TCRdb copy retains only in-frame clones and omits some. The data contain more than 2 million clones, about 95% of them singletons. General study findings and limits: Enrolling few donors narrowed the genetic and exposure-history diversity that was represented.

As concerns this clone: Its specificity is unknown.

CD8 cells regarded as naive lacked CD45RO, were positively chosen for CCR7, and omitted terminally differentiated effector memory CD45RA+ cells. Deletions cut 8 bases from V and 1 base from J, with 14 bases between. This CDR3 is 13 amino acids long. Germline V gene data show CDR1 as GTSNPN and CDR2 as SVGIG (reference sequence). The origin of this receptor is a man between 18 and 29 years old in good health. The chain combines TRBV30 with TRBJ1-2; D may be TRBD1 (5 bases). The sample taken for sequencing was naive CD8+ T cells sorted from blood. The CDR3, as DNA: TGTGCCGGGACGGGTTCGGTTAACTATGGCTACACCTTC. It codes for CAGTGSVNYGYTF. The whole variable domain, filled in from reference TRBV30 and TRBJ1-2, reads SQTIHQWPATLVQPVGSPLSLECTVEGTSNPNLYWYRQAAGRGLQLLFYSVGIGQISSEVPQNLSASRPQDRQFILSSKKLLLSDSGFYLCAGTGSVNYGYTFGSGTRLTVV.